The 17 T cell receptor beta chains below all came from one sample that was sequenced in a study of beta chain features in type 1 diabetes. Study-wide findings and caveats: When Type 1 diabetes patients were examined, their TCRB CDR3s proved moderately but significantly shorter in all four CD4+ subsets.

Their antigens are not known. The isolated RNA, all of it, was reverse transcribed, so expressed TCRB transcripts were what got sequenced. Sequenced by immunoSEQ multiplex PCR; TCRdb stores in-frame clones only, minus some. The repertoire holds 130,000 to 150,000 clones, with about 13% as singletons. The sequenced material came from central memory CD4+ T cells from blood. All receptors derive from a man aged 18 to 35 with type 1 diabetes.

This clone was counted a few times. This chain joins TRBV29-1 and TRBJ1-4, with D possibly being TRBD1 (5 bases). The CDR3 length is 12 residues. In germline, CDR1 is SQVTM, CDR2 ANQGSEA. Here the CDR3 reads CTGGESGEKLFF. As DNA, the CDR3 is TGCACCGGGGGGGAGTCGGGTGAAAAACTGTTTTTT. Full variable domain (rest looked up from reference TRBV29-1 and TRBJ1-4): SAVISQKPSRDICQRGTSLTIQCQVDSQVTMMFWYRQQPGQSLTLIATANQGSEATYESGFVIDKFPISRPNLTFSTLTVSNMSPEDSSIYLCTGGESGEKLFFGSGTQLSVL.

A few counts support this clone. The chain joins TRBV7-2 to TRBJ1-4; D is possibly TRBD1 (5 bases). The CDR3 contains 14 residues. V shed 5 bases and J shed 6 bases, with 13 bases lying between them. Germline-derived CDR1 and CDR2 are SGHTA and FQGNSA. The DNA for the CDR3 is TGTGCCAGCAGCCCCGACAGTGCCGATGAAAAACTGTTTTTT. It specifies CASSPDSADEKLFF. Using reference TRBV7-2 and TRBJ1-4 for the parts outside the CDR3, the full variable domain is GAGVSQSPSNKVTEKGKDVELRCDPISGHTALYWYRQSLGQGLEFLIYFQGNSAPDKSGLPSDRFSAERTGGSVSTLTIQRTQQEDSAVYLCASSPDSADEKLFFGSGTQLSVL.

This clone has at least ten counts. This rearrangement joins TRBV25-1 to TRBJ2-7; perhaps TRBD2 as D (6 bases). CDR3 length: 15 residues. Deletions cut 3 bases from V and 1 base from J, with 13 bases between. Per germline, CDR1 MGHDK and CDR2 SYGVNS. CDR3 residues: CASSDGGGVSYEQYF. CDR3 bases: TGTGCCAGCAGTGATGGGGGAGGAGTGTCCTACGAGCAGTACTTC.

The chain uses TRBV29-1 and TRBJ1-4; 9 bases line up with TRBD1. Unmatched junction bases numbered 5, after V lost 7 bases and J lost 8 bases. The germline gives CDR1 SQVTM, CDR2 ANQGSEA. The CDR3 loop spans 12 amino acids. The CDR3 sequence is CSGGQGGEKLFF. Written as DNA, the CDR3 is TGCAGCGGGGGACAGGGAGGAGAAAAACTGTTTTTT.

This clone was detected only a few times. V gene TRBV7-9 combines with J gene TRBJ1-5, with D unclear. V shed 3 bases and J shed 0 bases, with 9 bases lying between them. CDR1 and CDR2 from the germline V gene are SEHNR and FQNEAQ (reference sequence). The CDR3 is 15 residues long. CDR3 loop: CASSLDGLSNQPQHF. CDR3 DNA: TGTGCCAGCAGCTTGGACGGACTTAGCAATCAGCCCCAGCATTTT.

This chain connects TRBV18 to TRBJ2-7; tentatively, D is TRBD2 (6 bases). This CDR3 comprises 16 residues. Trimming left V 3 bases short and J 4 bases short, with 19 bases between. Germline V gene data show CDR1 as KGHSH and CDR2 as LQKENI. CDR3 nucleotides: TGTGCCAGCTCACCTTCTCAGGGCAGCGCGGGATACGAGCAGTACTTC. This gives the protein CASSPSQGSAGYEQYF.

This clone was seen ten or more times. V is TRBV29-1 and J is TRBJ1-1; 7 bases match TRBD1. The CDR3 length is 13 residues. The V gene end was trimmed by 7 bases and the J gene end by 3 bases; junction bases not matched to a gene: 8. CDR1 SQVTM and CDR2 ANQGSEA come from the germline V gene. For the CDR3, the DNA is TGCAGCGCAACGGGACAGATGGACACTGAAGCTTTCTTT. Its protein is CSATGQMDTEAFF.

The sample holds one count of this clone. The chain employs TRBV6-6 and TRBJ2-5; D is possibly TRBD1 (6 bases). V was pared by 0 bases and J by 5 bases, with 10 bases between. The CDR3 is 14 residues long. Germline loops: CDR1 MNHNY, CDR2 SVGAGI (reference sequence). The CDR3 reads CASSYSLQGETQYF. CDR3 sequence (DNA): TGTGCCAGCAGTTACTCGTTGCAGGGGGAGACCCAGTACTTC.

The V gene is TRBV18, the J gene TRBJ2-7; TRBD1 aligns across 7 bases. Trimming took 3 bases from V and 0 from J; bases not matched to a gene: 5. The CDR3 extends over 15 amino acids. Germline V gene lookup returns CDR1 KGHSH and CDR2 LQKENI. CDR3 nucleotides: TGTGCCAGCTCACCGGACAGGATTAGCTCCTACGAGCAGTACTTC. Translated: CASSPDRISSYEQYF.

The chain combines TRBV7-9 with TRBJ1-2; perhaps TRBD1 as D (5 bases). Germline loops: CDR1 SEHNR, CDR2 FQNEAQ (reference sequence). CDR3 length equals 14 residues. Trimming stripped 5 bases from V and 3 bases from J, with 13 bases between. The chain's CDR3 is CASSRGGEDYGYTF. For the CDR3, the DNA is TGTGCCAGCAGCCGTGGGGGAGAGGACTATGGCTACACCTTC.

This chain joins TRBV7-6 and TRBJ1-1; no clear D gene. Per the germline V gene, CDR1 is SGHVS and CDR2 is FNYEAQ. V lost 5 bases and J 2 bases, leaving 12 bases between the germline ends. The CDR3 is made up of 14 amino acids. The DNA for the CDR3 is TGTGCCAGCAGCCCCGGAAGGGCCAACACTGAAGCTTTCTTT. This translates into CASSPGRANTEAFF. Variable domain in full (rest from reference TRBV7-6 and TRBJ1-1): GAGVSQSPRYKVTKRGQDVALRCDPISGHVSLYWYRQALGQGPEFLTYFNYEAQQDKSGLPNDRFSAERPEGSISTLTIQRTEQRDSAMYRCASSPGRANTEAFFGQGTRLTVV.

This clone was detected a few times. DNA for the CDR3: TGTGCCAGCTCACCAGGGGAGCGGGATACGCAGTATTTT. Protein: CASSPGERDTQYF. V is TRBV18 and J is TRBJ2-3; weak D call: TRBD2 (5 bases). V was cut by 2 bases and J by 6 bases, with 9 bases left in between. This CDR3 comprises 13 residues. Looked up from germline, CDR1 is KGHSH and CDR2 is LQKENI.

The rearrangement joins TRBV29-1 to TRBJ2-7; 7 bases fit TRBD1. Losses at the gene ends were 5 bases for V and 2 bases for J; bases not matched to a gene: 3. The CDR3 is 12 amino acids. Per germline, CDR1 SQVTM and CDR2 ANQGSEA. DNA of the CDR3: TGCAGCGTTTTTGACAGGGCCTACGAGCAGTACTTC. Translation: CSVFDRAYEQYF.

This chain connects TRBV28 to TRBJ1-2; TRBD1 aligns across 9 bases. V trimming: 6 bases; J trimming: 1 base; junction bases outside the gene matches: 6. The germline gives CDR1 MDHEN, CDR2 SYDVKM. The CDR3 loop spans 15 amino acids. This CDR3 is CASSKQGARNYGYTF. The CDR3 DNA reads as TGTGCCAGCAGCAAACAGGGGGCGCGTAACTATGGCTACACCTTC.

This clone has only a few counts. The genes are TRBV28 and TRBJ1-1, with TRBD1 identical over 8 bases. The germline V gene has CDR1 MDHEN and CDR2 SYDVKM. This CDR3 spans 14 amino acids. Trimming cost V 6 bases and J 1 base; bases outside gene matches: 4. The CDR3 here is CASSETGANTEAFF. CDR3 DNA: TGTGCCAGCAGCGAGACAGGGGCGAACACTGAAGCTTTCTTT. Full variable domain (remainder filled in from reference TRBV28 and TRBJ1-1): DVKVTQSSRYLVKRTGEKVFLECVQDMDHENMFWYRQDPGLGLRLIYFSYDVKMKEKGDIPEGYSVSREKKERFSLILESASTNQTSMYLCASSETGANTEAFFGQGTRLTVV.

Many counts were recorded for this clone. The chain combines TRBV14 with TRBJ2-1; 10 bases are a match to TRBD2. V gave up 4 bases and J gave up 6 bases; unmatched junction bases: 6. The germline V gene has CDR1 SGHDN and CDR2 FVKESK. This CDR3 comprises 15 residues. The CDR3 spells CASSLLAGAGNEQFF. CDR3 bases: TGTGCCAGCAGCCTCCTAGCGGGGGCCGGCAATGAGCAGTTCTTC.

This clone was found a few times. The chain links TRBV5-4 to TRBJ1-2; D not certain. CDR1 is SGHNT and CDR2 is YYREEE in the germline V gene (reference sequence). The CDR3 loop spans 14 amino acids. The V end lost 4 bases, the J end lost 2 bases, and 12 bases lay between the germline ends. The CDR3: CASSPWGGNYGYTF. The CDR3 nucleotides are TGTGCCAGCAGCCCTTGGGGAGGGAACTATGGCTACACCTTC.